What follows are 29 T cell receptor beta chains derived from one specimen sequenced in a study of T cell changes during pregnancy in multiple sclerosis. Profiling relied on immunoSEQ multiplex PCR, and the TCRdb table lists in-frame clones only, not all of them. The table includes about 75,000 clones, 94% detected once. The sequencing here drew on CD4+ T cells from peripheral blood mononuclear cells, taken after pregnancy. The receptors originated from a female donor with multiple sclerosis, enrolled in a pregnancy study.

The chain is built from TRBV9 and TRBJ2-2, with D possibly TRBD2 on 6 matching bases. The CDR3 is 15 residues long. Germline values: CDR1 SGDLS, CDR2 YYNGEE. V lost 2 bases and J 6 bases, leaving 14 bases between the germline ends. The CDR3 DNA sequence: TGTGCCAGCAGCGTCCTCGGGGAGGCGTCCGGGGAGCTGTTTTTT. Protein product: CASSVLGEASGELFF.

This clone was recorded once. The gene calls are TRBV28 and TRBJ2-7; 7 bases are a match to TRBD2. The CDR3 is made up of 14 amino acids. V was pared by 7 bases and J by 0 bases, with 6 bases of the junction left unmatched. Germline loops: CDR1 MDHEN, CDR2 SYDVKM. DNA for the CDR3: TGTGCCAGCACCCCTAGCGGTCCCTCCTACGAGCAGTACTTC. Translating gives CASTPSGPSYEQYF.

This clone has a single count. The chain joins TRBV7-2 to TRBJ1-4; TRBD1 is a possible D gene (6 bases). V was shortened by 2 bases and J by 7 bases, with 11 bases between the two germline ends. Germline loops: CDR1 SGHTA, CDR2 FQGNSA. The CDR3 loop spans 14 amino acids. CDR3 nucleotides: TGTGCCAGCAGCTTAAGGGGGAGGGGTGAAAAACTGTTTTTT. Amino acids: CASSLRGRGEKLFF.

With respect to this clone: Germline and junction disagree at one end, which may indicate a read error. The chain has TRBV5-1 and TRBJ2-7; 16 bases agree with TRBD2. The CDR3 length is 17 residues. The V gene's germline CDR1 is SGHRS and CDR2 YFSETQ. The CDR3 loop is CASASGLAGGYSYEQYF. The CDR3 DNA reads TGCGCCAGTGCTTCGGGACTAGCGGGAGGGTACTCCTACGAGCAGTATTTC.

This chain uses TRBV9 with TRBJ2-5; 7 nucleotides line up with TRBD2. Germline V lookup: CDR1 SGDLS, CDR2 YYNGEE. The CDR3 is 13 amino acids. Germline trimming cut 3 bases from V and 3 bases from J; bases unmatched to any gene: 2. CDR3 sequence: CASSGGTKETQYF. The CDR3 DNA sequence: TGTGCCAGCAGCGGGGGGACTAAAGAGACCCAGTACTTC.

The gene calls are TRBV6-1 and TRBJ1-1; D perhaps matches TRBD1 (5 bases). V was trimmed by 4 bases and J by 4 bases, leaving 10 bases between them. Per germline, CDR1 MNHNS and CDR2 SASEGT. CDR3 length: 13 amino acids. The CDR3 DNA reads TGTGCCAGCAGTGTCGACAGTTTCACTGAAGCTTTCTTT. Protein product: CASSVDSFTEAFF.

Here the CDR3 reads CASSDTAGLLETQYF. The CDR3 bases are TGTGCCAGCAGTGACACGGCAGGGTTGTTAGAGACCCAGTACTTC. The chain uses TRBV6-1 and TRBJ2-5, with D possibly matching TRBD1 (5 bases). V shed 3 bases and J shed 4 bases, with 15 bases lying between them. Germline V gives CDR1 MNHNS, CDR2 SASEGT. The CDR3 has 15 residues.

The chain recombines TRBV2 with TRBJ1-3; 9 bases are a match to TRBD1. The CDR3 is 16 amino acids. Germline values: CDR1 SNHLY, CDR2 FYNNEI. V was pared by 7 bases and J by 4 bases, with 11 bases of the junction left unmatched. This CDR3 reads CASKQTGGISGNTIYF. The CDR3 DNA reads TGTGCCAGCAAGCAGACAGGGGGAATCTCCGGAAACACCATATATTTT.

The chain uses TRBV30 and TRBJ1-3; TRBD1 agrees at 9 bases. Per the germline V gene, CDR1 is GTSNPN and CDR2 is SVGIG (reference sequence). CDR3 length: 14 residues. Unmatched junction bases numbered 4, after V lost 3 bases and J lost 4 bases. In DNA, the CDR3 is TGTGCCTGGAGGGGGACAGGGTACGGAAACACCATATATTTT. This encodes CAWRGTGYGNTIYF. The full variable domain, rest sourced from reference TRBV30 and TRBJ1-3, is SQTIHQWPATLVQPVGSPLSLECTVEGTSNPNLYWYRQAAGRGLQLLFYSVGIGQISSEVPQNLSASRPQDRQFILSSKKLLLSDSGFYLCAWRGTGYGNTIYFGEGSWLTVV.

The V gene is TRBV28, the J gene TRBJ1-5; 11 nucleotides align to TRBD1. The CDR3 totals 16 residues. The germline CDR1 and CDR2 sequences are MDHEN and SYDVKM. J was trimmed by 4 bases and V by 5 bases; bases with no gene match: 7. Written as DNA, the CDR3 is TGTGCCAGCAGTCCGGACAGGGGGCCCAGGAATCAGCCCCAGCATTTT. Translated: CASSPDRGPRNQPQHF.

The chain recombines TRBV7-9 with TRBJ2-7; 9 positions agree with TRBD1. After removal of 3 bases from V and 5 bases from J, the junction contained 11 bases not matched to a gene. The CDR3 is 16 amino acids. Per the germline V gene, CDR1 is SEHNR and CDR2 is FQNEAQ (reference sequence). The CDR3 reads CASSFSLGQGLDEQYF. In nucleotides, the CDR3 is TGTGCCAGCAGCTTCTCTTTGGGACAGGGCTTGGACGAGCAGTACTTC.

The rearrangement links TRBV5-1 to TRBJ2-3; D may be TRBD1 (5 bases). Trimming removed 6 bases at V and 3 bases at J, with 5 bases between. Germline loops: CDR1 SGHRS, CDR2 YFSETQ. The CDR3 is 11 residues long. The CDR3 region is CASKGTDTQYF. The CDR3 coding sequence is TGCGCCAGCAAGGGGACAGATACGCAGTATTTT.

This clone was counted a single time. The V and J genes are TRBV25-1 and TRBJ2-7; the D gene is possibly TRBD1 (6 bases). CDR1 and CDR2 (germline): MGHDK, SYGVNS. The CDR3 covers 13 residues. V was pared by 2 bases and J by 2 bases, with 7 bases between. The CDR3 DNA follows: TGTGCCAGCAGTGAAACAGGGACCTACGAGCAGTACTTC. This gives the protein CASSETGTYEQYF.

The chain couples TRBV11-2 to TRBJ2-3; a weak D match, TRBD1 (6 bases). Germline V gene lookup returns CDR1 SGHAT and CDR2 FQNNGV. Trimming stripped 4 bases from V and 0 bases from J, with 14 bases between. The CDR3 extends over 16 amino acids. Here the CDR3 DNA reads TGTGCCAGCAGCTCAGACAGGCCCTCTAGCACAGATACGCAGTATTTT. Residues: CASSSDRPSSTDTQYF.

V is TRBV5-1 and J is TRBJ2-7, with 8 bases identical to TRBD1. This CDR3 contains 16 residues. CDR1 and CDR2 from the germline V gene are SGHRS and YFSETQ. V shed 0 bases, J shed 0 bases, and the junction held 5 bases outside the gene matches. CDR3 nucleotides: TGCGCCAGCAGCTTGGCGACAGGGGCCTCCTCCTACGAGCAGTACTTC. The encoded protein is CASSLATGASSYEQYF.

The chain links TRBV2 to TRBJ2-5; 9 nucleotides align to TRBD1. V lost 9 bases to trimming and J lost 4 bases; unmatched junction nucleotides: 9. Per germline, CDR1 SNHLY and CDR2 FYNNEI. The CDR3 is 14 amino acids. The CDR3 loop reads CASNTGGAGETQYF. CDR3 DNA sequence: TGTGCCAGTAATACAGGGGGCGCGGGAGAGACCCAGTACTTC.

The gene calls are TRBV28 and TRBJ2-3; TRBD2 aligns across 8 bases. This CDR3 has 16 residues. CDR1 and CDR2 from the germline V gene are MDHEN and SYDVKM. V lost 4 bases and J lost 1; bases outside the gene matches: 7. The CDR3 spells CASSSPGLGGTDTQYF. DNA for the CDR3: TGTGCCAGCAGTTCCCCGGGACTAGGTGGCACAGATACGCAGTATTTT.

The rearrangement uses TRBV10-2 and TRBJ2-7, with 8 bases lining up with TRBD2. CDR3 length: 13 residues. Germline-derived CDR1 and CDR2 are WSHSY and SAAADI. V was clipped by 7 bases and J by 9 bases; unmatched bases: 11. CDR3 loop: CASTKYRAGGQYF. The DNA of the CDR3 is TGCGCCAGCACTAAATACAGGGCGGGGGGGCAGTACTTC.

This clone was seen just once. This rearrangement joins TRBV6-5 to TRBJ2-1; 7 bases are a match to TRBD1. The CDR3 sequence is 15 residues long. The V segment lost 2 bases and the J segment 4 bases; nucleotides outside the gene matches: 5. Germline CDR1 reads MNHEY; CDR2 reads SVGAGI. The CDR3: CASSYEQGKYNEQFF. In DNA form, the CDR3 reads TGTGCCAGCAGTTACGAACAGGGGAAATACAATGAGCAGTTCTTC.

This sequence joins TRBV9 and TRBJ2-5; TRBD2 matches at 9 bases. This CDR3 has 16 amino acids. Germline V lookup: CDR1 SGDLS, CDR2 YYNGEE. J was trimmed by 0 bases and V by 4 bases; bases with no gene match: 7. DNA for the CDR3: TGTGCCAGCAGCCTACGGACTAGCGCGAACCAAGAGACCCAGTACTTC. It specifies CASSLRTSANQETQYF.

This chain joins TRBV6-4 and TRBJ2-1, with 13 bases matching TRBD2. Trimming removed 4 bases from V and 8 bases from J; junction bases left unmatched: 11. This CDR3 region has 17 residues. Germline assignment: CDR1 MRHNA and CDR2 SNTAGT. CDR3 sequence reads: CASSATGLAGVRDEQFF. The CDR3, as DNA: TGTGCCAGCAGTGCCACCGGACTAGCGGGAGTCAGGGATGAGCAGTTCTTC.

The V and J genes are TRBV27 and TRBJ2-3; 11 positions match TRBD2. Losses at the gene ends were 5 bases for V and 4 bases for J; bases not matched to a gene: 11. The CDR3 totals 17 residues. Germline loops: CDR1 MNHEY, CDR2 SMNVEV (reference sequence). CDR3 residues: CASSQGPLAGVADTQYF. The CDR3 bases are TGTGCCAGCAGTCAAGGACCACTAGCGGGAGTGGCAGATACGCAGTATTTT.

V gene TRBV9 combines with J gene TRBJ2-5; 9 bases are a match to TRBD2. V dropped 4 bases and J dropped 5; count of bases not matched to a gene: 12. The CDR3 spans 16 residues. Germline CDR1 and CDR2: SGDLS and YYNGEE. In DNA form, the CDR3 reads TGTGCCAGCAGCTTATCACCGGGACTAGCTTTGGAGACCCAGTACTTC. Protein product: CASSLSPGLALETQYF.

The table lists this clone with a count of one. The J gene is TRBJ2-5, the V gene TRBV9, with D possibly being TRBD1 (6 bases). Trimming left V 3 bases short and J 2 bases short, with 17 bases between. The CDR3 sequence is 16 residues long. Germline lookup yields CDR1 SGDLS and CDR2 YYNGEE. The CDR3 DNA reads as TGTGCCAGCAGCGCGCAATACCGGACAGCTCAAGAGACCCAGTACTTC. Translated: CASSAQYRTAQETQYF.

This clone showed up many times. This sequence joins TRBV7-6 and TRBJ2-1; 7 bases are shared with TRBD2. CDR1 and CDR2 from the germline V gene are SGHVS and FNYEAQ. Trimming at V came to 0 bases and at J to 10 bases, leaving 6 bases not matched to a gene. The length of the CDR3 is 14 residues. CDR3 sequence reads: CASSLAGGPIEQFF. The CDR3 DNA reads as TGTGCCAGCAGCTTAGCGGGAGGGCCGATAGAGCAGTTCTTC.

The chain links TRBV27 to TRBJ1-5; no clear D gene. Per germline, CDR1 MNHEY and CDR2 SMNVEV (reference sequence). This CDR3 comprises 13 residues. Trimming stripped 4 bases from V and 0 bases from J, with 4 bases between. CDR3 in amino acids: CASSSNSNQPQHF. In DNA, the CDR3 is TGTGCCAGCAGTTCTAATAGCAATCAGCCCCAGCATTTT.

This chain links TRBV7-2 with TRBJ2-7; unclear D gene. CDR3 size: 14 residues. The germline V gene has CDR1 SGHTA and CDR2 FQGNSA. Trimming took 5 bases from V and 1 from J, leaving 12 bases between them. CDR3: CASSDNYRSYEQYF. The CDR3 bases are TGTGCCAGCAGCGATAACTACCGTTCCTACGAGCAGTACTTC.

V gene TRBV19 combines with J gene TRBJ1-2; D gene uncertain. The CDR3 sequence is 15 residues long. Trimming left V 0 bases short and J 5 bases short, with 13 bases between. Germline CDR1 and CDR2: LNHDA and SQIVND (reference sequence). The CDR3 DNA sequence: TGTGCCAGTAGTATAGAACACAGCCCCCGGTATGGCTACACCTTC. It codes for CASSIEHSPRYGYTF. The entire variable domain, with the rest obtained from reference TRBV19 and TRBJ1-2, is as follows: DGGITQSPKYLFRKEGQNVTLSCEQNLNHDAMYWYRQDPGQGLRLIYYSQIVNDFQKGDIAEGYSVSREKKESFPLTVTSAQKNPTAFYLCASSIEHSPRYGYTFGSGTRLTVV.

V and J are TRBV5-4 and TRBJ1-2, with TRBD1 matching 7 bases. Germline V CDR1 and CDR2: SGHNT, YYREEE (reference sequence). The length of the CDR3 is 15 residues. Trimming cost V 0 bases and J 5 bases; bases outside gene matches: 7. The CDR3, as DNA: TGTGCCAGCAGCTTGGTTCACAGGGGAAGGTATGGCTACACCTTC. This gives the protein CASSLVHRGRYGYTF.